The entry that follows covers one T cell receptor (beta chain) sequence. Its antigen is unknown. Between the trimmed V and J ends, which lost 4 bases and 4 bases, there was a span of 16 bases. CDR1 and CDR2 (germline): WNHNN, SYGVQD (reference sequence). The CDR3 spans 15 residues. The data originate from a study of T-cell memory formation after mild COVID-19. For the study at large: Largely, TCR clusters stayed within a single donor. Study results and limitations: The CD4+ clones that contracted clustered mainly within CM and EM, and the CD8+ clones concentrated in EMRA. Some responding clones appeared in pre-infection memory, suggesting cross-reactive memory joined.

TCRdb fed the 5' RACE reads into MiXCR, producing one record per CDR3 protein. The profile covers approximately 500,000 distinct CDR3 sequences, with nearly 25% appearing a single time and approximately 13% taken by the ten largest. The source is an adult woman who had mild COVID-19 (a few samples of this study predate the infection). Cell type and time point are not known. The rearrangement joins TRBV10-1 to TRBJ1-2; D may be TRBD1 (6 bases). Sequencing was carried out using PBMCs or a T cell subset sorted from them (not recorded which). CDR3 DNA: TGCGCCAGCAGTGGTGGAGGACAGCTCATCTATGGCTACACCTTC. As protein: CASSGGGQLIYGYTF.